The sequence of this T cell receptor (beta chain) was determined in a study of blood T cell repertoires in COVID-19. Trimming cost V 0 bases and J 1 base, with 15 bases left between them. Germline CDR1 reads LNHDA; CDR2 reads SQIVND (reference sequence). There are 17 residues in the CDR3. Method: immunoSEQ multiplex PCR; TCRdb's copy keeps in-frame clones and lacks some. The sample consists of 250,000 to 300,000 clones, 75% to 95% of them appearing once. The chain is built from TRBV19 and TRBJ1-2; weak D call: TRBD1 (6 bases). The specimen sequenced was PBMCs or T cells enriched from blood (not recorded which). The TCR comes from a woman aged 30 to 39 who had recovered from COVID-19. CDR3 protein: CASSIDRRQADNYGYTF. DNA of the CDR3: TGTGCCAGTAGTATAGATCGCCGACAGGCTGATAACTATGGCTACACCTTC.